This T cell receptor (beta chain) is from a study of blood T cell repertoires in COVID-19. Study information: The United States, Italy and Spain were the sources of the acute and convalescent COVID-19 samples.

The CDR3 loop spans 16 amino acids. The germline gives CDR1 LNHDA, CDR2 SQIVND (reference sequence). The V gene lost 6 bases and the J gene lost 2 bases, with 17 bases spanning the gap. Study processing details: Amplification with reference gene primers provided the estimates of nucleated cell counts. Method: immunoSEQ multiplex PCR; TCRdb's copy keeps in-frame clones and lacks some. V and J calls and clone size follow that table, whereas D and trimming were derived from the DNA. The table includes 100,000 to 150,000 clones, around 83% detected once. This TCR derives from a middle-aged man with active or convalescent COVID-19. This chain connects TRBV19 to TRBJ1-3, with D possibly being TRBD1 (6 bases). Sequences were obtained from peripheral blood. CDR3 loop: CASRKGELGAGNTIYF. DNA of the CDR3: TGTGCCAGTAGGAAGGGGGAACTAGGTGCTGGAAACACCATATATTTT.